This T cell receptor beta chain was sequenced for a study of CD8 T cells in ankylosing spondylitis. Via MiXCR, TCRdb re-called the 5' RACE reads, giving one row per CDR3 protein. The profile shows about 160,000 distinct CDR3 sequences, about a sixth of them singletons. This clonotype appeared many times. Input material: blood, either unsorted or a sorted T cell fraction (not recorded which). This TCR derives from a male donor with ankylosing spondylitis or in good health (not recorded which).

CDR3 DNA: TGCAGCGCTCGACATGGGGTTCCTGAGCAGTTCTTC. Translating it yields CSARHGVPEQFF. The V and J genes are TRBV29-1 and TRBJ2-1; D unclear. Germline V gives CDR1 SQVTM, CDR2 ANQGSEA. The CDR3 covers 12 residues. Trimming removed 7 bases from V and 9 bases from J, with 16 bases in between.